This passage covers 25 T cell receptor gamma chains from one sample sequenced in a study of gamma delta lymphoproliferative disorders and STAT genes. Genomic DNA from isolated PBMCs served as the sequencing template. TCRdb fed the multiplex PCR reads into CATT to redo clone calling. The sample records around 2,000 gamma-chain clones, 9% to 10% being singletons. Input material: blood. The receptors come from a human donor with gamma-delta T-cell large granular lymphocyte leukemia.

By share, this clone counts as medium-sized. The chain is built from TRGV3 and TRGJ1 or TRGJ2. The J gene, missing from TCRdb, was assigned here through DNA to germline matching. The CDR3 is 10 residues long. Germline CDR1 and CDR2: VTNTFY and YDVSTARD (reference sequence). J was trimmed by 12 bases and V by 3 bases; bases with no gene match: 5. As DNA, the CDR3 is TGTGCCACCTGGGACCATGGGAAACTCTTT. This translates into CATWDHGKLF.

V usage is TRGV9 and J usage is TRGJ1 or TRGJ2. Since TCRdb gives no J gene, matching the DNA to germline was used here to assign it. Germline trimming cut 0 bases from V and 12 bases from J; bases unmatched to any gene: 5. This CDR3 region has 11 residues. In germline, CDR1 is GITISATS, CDR2 ISYDGTV (reference sequence). The CDR3 region has the DNA TGTGCCTTGTGGGAGGTGTGGGGGAAACTCTTT. It is translated as CALWEVWGKLF.

The J gene is TRGJ1 or TRGJ2, the V gene TRGV5. The J gene comes from matching the DNA to germline here; TCRdb lacks it. The CDR3 extends over 15 amino acids. V shed 0 bases, J shed 5 bases, and the junction held 10 bases outside the gene matches. The germline CDR1 and CDR2 sequences are VINAFY and YDVSNSKD. DNA of the CDR3: TGTGCCACCTGGGACAGGCCGCGGTCTGATTATAAGAAACTCTTT. Protein product: CATWDRPRSDYKKLF.

In its sample, this clone ranks as medium-sized. The gene calls are TRGV10 and TRGJ1 or TRGJ2. The J gene was not available in TCRdb and was assigned here by matching the DNA to germline segments. TRGV10 is known as an ORF, though its function is uncertain. This CDR3 is 11 amino acids long. Germline trimming cut 8 bases from V and 11 bases from J; bases unmatched to any gene: 10. The CDR3 nucleotides read TGTGCTGCGTGGCCGAAAGACGAGAAACTCTTT. Translated, it gives CAAWPKDEKLF.

In this sample, this clone is medium-sized. The chain couples TRGV4 to TRGJ1 or TRGJ2. In the absence of a J gene in TCRdb, the DNA was matched to germline to assign it here. Germline CDR1 is EGSTGY and CDR2 is YDSYTSSV. Unmatched junction bases numbered 7, after V lost 0 bases and J lost 2 bases. This CDR3 has 15 amino acids. CDR3 residues: CATWDGSGDYYKKLF. In nucleotides, the CDR3 is TGTGCCACCTGGGATGGGTCGGGGGATTATTATAAGAAACTCTTT.

The V and J genes are TRGV3 and TRGJ1 or TRGJ2. No J gene is reported in TCRdb; it was inferred here by comparing the DNA with germline. This CDR3 is built from 12 residues. In germline, CDR1 is VTNTFY, CDR2 YDVSTARD (reference sequence). Trimming took 3 bases from V and 10 from J; bases not matched to a gene: 9. The CDR3: CATWDQPNKKLF. CDR3 coding DNA: TGTGCCACCTGGGACCAGCCCAACAAGAAACTCTTT.

This clone rates as medium-sized. V usage is TRGV10 and J usage is TRGJ1 or TRGJ2. No J gene is reported in TCRdb; it was inferred here by comparing the DNA with germline. TRGV10 is an ORF, and what it does is uncertain. This CDR3 has 12 amino acids. The J segment lost 2 bases and the V segment lost 8 bases, leaving 4 bases of the junction unmatched. CDR3 loop: CAAWEYYYKKLF. The DNA for the CDR3 is TGTGCTGCGTGGGAGTATTATTATAAGAAACTCTTT.

This clone is medium-sized in the sample. J is TRGJ1 or TRGJ2 and V is TRGV8. The J gene is not listed in TCRdb, so it was assigned here from a DNA match to germline. The junction had 8 bases not matched to a gene; V was cut back by 6 bases and J by 12 bases. The CDR3 is made up of 10 amino acids. In germline, CDR1 is VENAVY, CDR2 YDSYNSRV. CDR3 bases: TGTGCCACCTGGCCTGGGGGGAAACTCTTT. This gives the protein CATWPGGKLF.

The chain employs TRGV2 and TRGJ1 or TRGJ2. The J gene comes from matching the DNA to germline here; TCRdb lacks it. The CDR3 spans 13 residues. With 0 bases clipped from V and 5 bases from J, the junction kept 4 bases outside the gene matches. Germline-derived CDR1 and CDR2 are EGSNGY and YDSYNSKV. The CDR3 spells CATWDGQDYKKLF. The CDR3 DNA is TGTGCCACCTGGGACGGGCAAGATTATAAGAAACTCTTT.

The chain recombines TRGV3 with TRGJ1 or TRGJ2. The J gene was missing in TCRdb and was found by matching the end of the DNA to germline. Germline CDR1 is VTNTFY and CDR2 is YDVSTARD (reference sequence). The CDR3 extends over 14 amino acids. The junction had 5 bases not matched to a gene; V was cut back by 0 bases and J by 3 bases. The CDR3 DNA reads as TGTGCCACCTGGGACAGGCCGGCTTATTATAAGAAACTCTTT. This sequence encodes CATWDRPAYYKKLF.

This clone is classed as medium-sized. V gene TRGV5 combines with J gene TRGJ1 or TRGJ2. The J gene was not available in TCRdb and was assigned here by matching the DNA to germline segments. This CDR3 is built from 13 residues. Looked up from germline, CDR1 is VINAFY and CDR2 is YDVSNSKD. Unmatched junction bases numbered 2, after V lost 1 base and J lost 2 bases. DNA of the CDR3: TGTGCCACCTGGGACAGATATTATTATAAGAAACTCTTT. It codes for CATWDRYYYKKLF.

In its sample, this clone is medium-sized (0.01 to 0.1%). The genes are TRGV2 and TRGJ1 or TRGJ2. TCRdb offers no J gene call, so here the DNA was matched to germline to obtain one. The CDR3 is 15 residues long. V shed 0 bases and J 0 bases; nucleotides not matched to a gene: 5. CDR1 and CDR2 from the germline V gene are EGSNGY and YDSYNSKV. The CDR3 spells CATWDGPSNYYKKLF. As DNA, the CDR3 is TGTGCCACCTGGGACGGGCCGTCGAATTATTATAAGAAACTCTTT.

This clone is labeled as large (0.1 to 1%). The sample contains more than one DNA sequence encoding this CDR3. This chain uses TRGV10 with TRGJ1 or TRGJ2. TCRdb supplies no J gene; here it was assigned by aligning the nucleotide sequence to germline. TRGV10 is placed among ORFs of uncertain function. V was pared by 8 bases and J by 2 bases, with 1 base of the junction left unmatched. This CDR3 has 11 amino acids. The CDR3 loop is CAAWDYYKKLF. The CDR3 DNA follows: TGTGCTGCGTGGGATTATTATAAGAAACTCTTT.

This clone is labeled as medium-sized. The J gene is TRGJ1 or TRGJ2, the V gene TRGV10. Assignment of the J gene here rests on matching the DNA to germline, because TCRdb gives none. TRGV10 is marked as an open reading frame, function uncertain. The CDR3 runs to 10 residues. Losses at the gene ends were 8 bases for V and 10 bases for J; bases not matched to a gene: 6. The CDR3 reads CAAWDWKKLF. The CDR3 DNA reads as TGTGCTGCGTGGGATTGGAAGAAACTCTTT.

The chain carries TRGV5 and TRGJ1 or TRGJ2. Matching the DNA to germline supplied the J gene, which TCRdb does not give. Germline CDR1 VINAFY, CDR2 YDVSNSKD. The CDR3 contains 15 residues. V dropped 0 bases and J dropped 12; count of bases not matched to a gene: 17. In nucleotides, the CDR3 is TGTGCCACCTGGGACAGGGCGACCCCGACCGGGGGGAAACTCTTT. It encodes CATWDRATPTGGKLF.

Within the sample, this clone is medium-sized. The V gene is TRGV2, the J gene TRGJ1 or TRGJ2. Here the J gene came from matching the DNA to germline, since TCRdb omits it. The germline CDR1 and CDR2 sequences are EGSNGY and YDSYNSKV. The CDR3 runs to 15 residues. J lost 0 bases, V lost 0 bases, and 5 bases had no gene match. CDR3 sequence reads: CATWDGPPNYYKKLF. For the CDR3, the DNA is TGTGCCACCTGGGACGGGCCCCCGAATTATTATAAGAAACTCTTT.

In its sample, this clone ranks as medium-sized. V is TRGV8 and J is TRGJ1 or TRGJ2. Here the J gene came from matching the DNA to germline, since TCRdb omits it. Per germline, CDR1 VENAVY and CDR2 YDSYNSRV. Trimming removed 4 bases from V and 4 bases from J; junction bases left unmatched: 7. The CDR3 covers 13 residues. The CDR3 region has the DNA TGTGCCACCTGGGACTGTCCCTATTATAAGAAACTCTTT. Residues: CATWDCPYYKKLF.

On this clone itself: A far larger clone is off by one base, so a read error is likely. Other nucleotide sequences in the sample specify the same CDR3. J is TRGJP and V is TRGV9. The J gene is absent in TCRdb and was assigned here via DNA matching to germline. Germline V gene lookup returns CDR1 GITISATS and CDR2 ISYDGTV (reference sequence). The CDR3 has 16 amino acids. The CDR3 nucleotides are TGTGCCCTGTGGGAGGTGCGTGAGTTGGGCAAAAAAATCAAGGTATTT. It codes for CALWEVRELGKKIKVF.

This clone has a handful of counts. The chain recombines TRGV5 with TRGJ1 or TRGJ2. TCRdb offers no J gene call, so here the DNA was matched to germline to obtain one. The CDR3 is made up of 14 amino acids. Germline CDR1 VINAFY, CDR2 YDVSNSKD. V was clipped by 0 bases and J by 9 bases; unmatched bases: 11. In DNA, the CDR3 is TGTGCCACCTGGGACAGGCCCATCCTACTTAAGAAACTCTTT. This encodes CATWDRPILLKKLF.

By its share, this clone is medium-sized. The chain joins TRGV2 to TRGJP2. TCRdb gives no J gene; it was assigned here by matching the DNA to germline. There are 12 residues in the CDR3. CDR1 is EGSNGY and CDR2 is YDSYNSKV in the germline V gene. Germline trimming cut 1 base from V and 9 bases from J; bases unmatched to any gene: 2. CDR3: CATWDGHWIKTF. The CDR3, as DNA: TGTGCCACCTGGGACGGTCATTGGATCAAGACGTTT.

This clone was seen more than once but under ten times. The rearrangement joins TRGV3 to TRGJ1 or TRGJ2. As TCRdb names no J gene, one was assigned here on the basis of a DNA match to germline. CDR1 and CDR2 (germline): VTNTFY, YDVSTARD (reference sequence). V trimming: 7 bases; J trimming: 3 bases; junction bases outside the gene matches: 6. This CDR3 comprises 12 residues. CDR3 bases: TGTGCCACCTGTCCCCTTTATTATAAGAAACTCTTT. It translates to CATCPLYYKKLF.

This clone was detected only a few times. The chain carries TRGV11 and TRGJ1 or TRGJ2. The J gene was not available in TCRdb and was assigned here by matching the DNA to germline segments. TRGV11 is an ORF, and what it does is uncertain. The CDR3 length is 16 residues. The trim removed 4 bases at V and 0 bases at J, leaving 9 bases unmatched. CDR3 sequence (DNA): TGTGCCTGCTGGATTAGACTCAAACAGAATTATTATAAGAAACTCTTT. Translation gives CACWIRLKQNYYKKLF.

By frequency in the sample, this clone is medium-sized. This probably arose from a read error, given a far larger clone one base away. The chain uses TRGV9 and TRGJP. TCRdb supplies no J gene; here it was assigned by aligning the nucleotide sequence to germline. The germline CDR1 and CDR2 sequences are GITISATS and ISYDGTV (reference sequence). The CDR3 length is 16 residues. CDR3 protein: CALWEVRELGTKIKVF. In DNA, the CDR3 is TGTGCCTTGTGGGAGGTGCGTGAGTTGGGCACAAAAATCAAGGTATTT.

This clone was seen only a few times. The chain joins TRGV5 to TRGJ1 or TRGJ2. TCRdb carries no J gene annotation; the J gene was assigned here by matching the DNA with germline. Germline CDR1 VINAFY, CDR2 YDVSNSKD. V was pared by 2 bases and J by 7 bases, with 2 bases of the junction left unmatched. The CDR3 loop spans 11 amino acids. The CDR3 DNA reads TGTGCCACCTGGGACAACTATAAGAAACTCTTT. This codes for CATWDNYKKLF.

This clone was observed a few times. A read error may produce the germline difference seen at one junction end. This chain connects TRGV4 to TRGJ1 or TRGJ2. The J gene was not available in TCRdb and was assigned here by matching the DNA to germline segments. The CDR3 covers 9 residues. The germline gives CDR1 EGSTGY, CDR2 YDSYTSSV. CDR3 sequence reads: CASYYKKLF. For the CDR3, the DNA is TGCGCAAGTTATTATAAGAAACTCTTT.